This T cell receptor beta chain was profiled in a study of blood T cell repertoires in COVID-19. Study-wide context: T cells, B-cell-depleted T cells, or PBMCs supplied cDNA or gDNA.

This CDR3 is 15 amino acids long. Trimming pared 5 bases from V and 5 bases from J, leaving 18 bases between. Germline-derived CDR1 and CDR2 are MNHEY and SMNVEV (reference sequence). Assay used: immunoSEQ multiplex PCR; TCRdb lists only in-frame clones, some missing. This sample carries 200,000 to 300,000 clones, more than 85% of them seen once, and the ten largest clones take approximately 5.1%. The chain joins TRBV27 to TRBJ1-1; D is unclear. This sequence originates from a woman aged 55-69 years with COVID-19, enrolled during active disease. Sequencing was done on a sample of peripheral blood. The CDR3 protein is CASSPPPPRWTEAFF. As DNA, the CDR3 is TGTGCCAGCAGTCCCCCGCCCCCTCGGTGGACTGAAGCTTTCTTT.